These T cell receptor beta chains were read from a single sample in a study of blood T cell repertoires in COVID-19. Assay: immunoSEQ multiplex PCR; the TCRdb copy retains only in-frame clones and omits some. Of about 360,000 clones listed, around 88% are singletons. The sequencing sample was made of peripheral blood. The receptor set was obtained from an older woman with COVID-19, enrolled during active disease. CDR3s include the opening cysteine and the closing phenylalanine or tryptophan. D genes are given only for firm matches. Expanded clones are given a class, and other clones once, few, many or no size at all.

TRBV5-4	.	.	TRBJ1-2	CASSFVSYGYTF	TGTGCCAGCAGCTTCGTCAGTTATGGCTACACCTTC
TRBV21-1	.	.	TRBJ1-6	CASSTFNRGRGRLLTGSPLHF	TGTGCCAGCAGCACATTCAACAGGGGGCGCGGGCGACTGTTGACCGGTTCACCCCTCCACTTT
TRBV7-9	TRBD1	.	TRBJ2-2	CASSLAGTGNTGELFF	TGTGCCAGCAGCTTAGCAGGGACAGGAAACACCGGGGAGCTGTTTTTT
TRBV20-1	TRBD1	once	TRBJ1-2	CSASTPGTGFYGYTF	TGCAGTGCTAGTACGCCCGGGACAGGGTTCTATGGCTACACCTTC
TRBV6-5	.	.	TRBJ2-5	CASISGRGETQYF	TGTGCCAGCATCTCGGGTAGGGGTGAGACCCAGTACTTC
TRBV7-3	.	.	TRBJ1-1	CASSLQGSGAEAFF	TGTGCCAGCAGCCTACAGGGTAGCGGGGCTGAAGCTTTCTTT
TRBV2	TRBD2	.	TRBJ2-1	CASSGLAGGDNEQFF	TGTGCCAGCAGCGGACTAGCGGGGGGCGACAATGAGCAGTTCTTC
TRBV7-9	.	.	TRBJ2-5	CASSSTFLETQYF	TGTGCCAGCAGCTCTACGTTCTTGGAGACCCAGTACTTC
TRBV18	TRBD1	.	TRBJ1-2	CASSPRTGQGYTF	TGTGCCAGCTCACCTCGGACAGGGCAAGGCTACACCTTC
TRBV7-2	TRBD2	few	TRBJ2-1	CASSSGTISYNEQFF	TGTGCCAGCAGCTCAGGGACTATTTCCTACAATGAGCAGTTCTTC
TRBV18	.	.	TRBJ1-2	CASSPPYSYNYGYTF	TGTGCCAGCTCACCACCGTACTCTTATAACTATGGCTACACCTTC
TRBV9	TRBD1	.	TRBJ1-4	CASSTDRGATNEKLFF	TGTGCCAGCAGCACCGACAGGGGTGCAACTAATGAAAAACTGTTTTTT
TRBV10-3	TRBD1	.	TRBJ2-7	CAIAKAGGNYEQYF	TGTGCCATCGCCAAGGCAGGGGGTAACTACGAGCAGTACTTC
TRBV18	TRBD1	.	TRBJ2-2	CASSPPTGGVAGELFF	TGTGCCAGCTCACCACCAACAGGGGGCGTCGCCGGGGAGCTGTTTTTT
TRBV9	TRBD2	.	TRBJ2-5	CASSVGPSASGGTQYF	TGTGCCAGCAGCGTAGGGCCTTCGGCTAGCGGCGGGACCCAGTACTTC
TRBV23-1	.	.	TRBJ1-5	CASSPGTREGRPQHF	TGCGCCAGCAGTCCCGGGACAAGGGAGGGAAGGCCCCAGCATTTT
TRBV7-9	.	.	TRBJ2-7	CASSSFGEGPGGQYF	TGTGCCAGCAGCTCTTTCGGAGAGGGTCCTGGCGGGCAGTACTTC
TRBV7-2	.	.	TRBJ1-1	CASSLEIGSYDEAFF	TGTGCCAGCAGCTTAGAAATAGGGAGTTACGATGAAGCTTTCTTT
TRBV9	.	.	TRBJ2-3	CASSVETGTDTQYF	TGTGCCAGCAGCGTAGAAACAGGCACAGATACGCAGTATTTT
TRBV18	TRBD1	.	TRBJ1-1	CASSPQDRSNTEAFF	TGTGCCAGCTCACCCCAGGACAGGTCGAACACTGAAGCTTTCTTT
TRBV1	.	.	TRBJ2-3	CTSSHTVRRGGGTDTQYF	TGCACCAGCAGCCATACCGTTCGGCGGGGGGGAGGGACAGATACGCAGTATTTT
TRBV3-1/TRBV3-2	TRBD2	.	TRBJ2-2	CASSQGGTSRPNTGELFF	TGTGCCAGCAGCCAAGGAGGGACTAGCAGACCGAACACCGGGGAGCTGTTTTTT
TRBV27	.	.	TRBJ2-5	CASSLFSAETQYF	TGTGCCAGCAGTTTATTCTCCGCGGAGACCCAGTACTTC
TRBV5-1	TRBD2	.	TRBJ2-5	CASATSGGVETQYF	TGCGCCAGCGCGACTAGCGGGGGGGTAGAGACCCAGTACTTC
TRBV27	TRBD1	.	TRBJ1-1	CASSFLQGLTTEAFF	TGTGCCAGCAGTTTCTTACAGGGGCTAACCACTGAAGCTTTCTTT
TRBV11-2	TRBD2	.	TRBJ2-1	CASSPRLATMVGFF	TGTGCCAGCAGCCCCCGACTAGCAACAATGGTAGGGTTCTTC
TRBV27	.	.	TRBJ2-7	CASSLVGALNEQYF	TGTGCCAGCAGTTTAGTAGGGGCTCTCAACGAGCAGTACTTC
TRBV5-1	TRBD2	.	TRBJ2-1	CASSFLAGVGNEQFF	TGCGCCAGCAGCTTCCTAGCGGGGGTGGGGAATGAGCAGTTCTTC
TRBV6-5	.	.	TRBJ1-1	CASLGGRRNTEAFF	TGTGCCAGCTTGGGGGGGCGGAGGAACACTGAAGCTTTCTTT
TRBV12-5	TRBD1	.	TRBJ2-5	CASGPIPGQRQETQYF	TGTGCTAGTGGTCCAATCCCGGGACAGAGACAAGAGACCCAGTACTTC
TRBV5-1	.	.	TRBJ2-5	CASSAPGHQETQYF	TGCGCCAGCAGCGCCCCTGGCCACCAAGAGACCCAGTACTTC
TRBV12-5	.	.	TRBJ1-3	CASGLGLSGNTIYF	TGTGCTAGTGGCCTGGGACTTTCTGGAAACACCATATATTTT
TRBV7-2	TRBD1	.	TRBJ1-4	CASSPRTGGGEKLFF	TGTGCCAGCAGCCCCAGGACAGGGGGGGGAGAAAAACTGTTTTTT
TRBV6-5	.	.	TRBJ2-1	CASNHRNEQFF	TGTGCCAGCAACCACAGGAATGAGCAGTTCTTC
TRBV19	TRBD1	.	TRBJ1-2	CASSLGQGWYGYTF	TGTGCCAGTAGCCTGGGACAGGGGTGGTATGGCTACACCTTC
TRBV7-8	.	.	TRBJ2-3	CASSYGGGGDTDTQYF	TGTGCCAGCAGCTATGGCGGAGGGGGCGACACAGATACGCAGTATTTT
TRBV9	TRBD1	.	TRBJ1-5	CASSYRDRGRRAQPQHF	TGTGCCAGCAGCTACCGGGACAGGGGGCGCCGGGCTCAGCCCCAGCATTTT
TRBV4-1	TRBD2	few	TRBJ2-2	CASSPYSSGANTGELFF	TGCGCCAGCAGCCCCTACTCTAGCGGCGCGAACACCGGGGAGCTGTTTTTT
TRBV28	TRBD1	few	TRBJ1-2	CASSSDRSGGYTF	TGTGCCAGCAGTTCGGACAGGTCAGGGGGCTACACCTTC
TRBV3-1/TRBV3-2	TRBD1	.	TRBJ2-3	CASSRRQGPTDTQYF	TGTGCCAGCAGCCGCAGACAGGGCCCCACAGATACGCAGTATTTT
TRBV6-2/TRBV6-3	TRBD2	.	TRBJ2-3	CASSPGGGLNTQYF	TGTGCCAGCAGTCCGGGGGGGGGCCTTAATACGCAGTATTTT
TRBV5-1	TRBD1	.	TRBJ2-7	CASRRDRMEYEQYF	TGCGCCAGCAGGAGGGACAGGATGGAGTACGAGCAGTACTTC
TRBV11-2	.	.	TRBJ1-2	CASSQGSNYGYTF	TGTGCCAGCAGCCAGGGGAGTAACTATGGCTACACCTTC
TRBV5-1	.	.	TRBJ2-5	CASSVPGQETQYF	TGCGCCAGCTCCGTTCCCGGGCAAGAGACCCAGTACTTC
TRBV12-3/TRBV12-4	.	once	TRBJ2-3	CATKLGLGDTQYF	TGTGCCACTAAGTTGGGACTGGGAGATACGCAGTATTTT
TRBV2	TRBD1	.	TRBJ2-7	CASSGGGDREQYF	TGTGCCAGCAGTGGGGGTGGGGACAGGGAGCAGTACTTC
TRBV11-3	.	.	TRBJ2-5	CASSLQGQETQYF	TGTGCCAGCAGCCTCCAGGGGCAGGAGACCCAGTACTTC
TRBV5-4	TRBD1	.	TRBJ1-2	CASSPSLGQGAWENYGYTF	TGTGCCAGCAGCCCCTCCCTGGGACAGGGGGCTTGGGAGAACTATGGCTACACCTTC
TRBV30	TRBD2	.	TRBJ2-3	CAWYGLAGRTDTQYF	TGTGCCTGGTACGGACTAGCGGGAAGGACAGATACGCAGTATTTT
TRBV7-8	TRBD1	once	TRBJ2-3	CASSTDRGPFATQYF	TGTGCCAGCAGCACCGACAGGGGGCCTTTTGCCACGCAGTATTTT
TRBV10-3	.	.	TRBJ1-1	CAISGGGQVMNTEAFF	TGTGCCATCAGTGGGGGGGGCCAGGTTATGAACACTGAAGCTTTCTTT
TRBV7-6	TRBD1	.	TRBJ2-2	CASFRESTGGSTGELFF	TGTGCCAGCTTCCGAGAGTCTACAGGGGGGTCCACCGGGGAGCTGTTTTTT